One and the same sample provided the 27 T cell receptor beta chains below, sequenced in a study of cytomegalovirus exposure and HLA in healthy donors (dated by TCRdb to the late 2010s). Library construction relied on the immunoSEQ multiplex PCR assay. A mixture of 60 forward primers for TCR Vbeta segments and 13 reverse primers for TCR Jbeta segments was used in the multiplex PCR. TCRdb mirrors the immuneACCESS table, restricted to in-frame sequences. Some clones are absent from its copies; in checked studies, under half trace to an unresolved V gene, and the reason for the others is unknown. For this sample the table gives 150,000 to 200,000 clones, of which around 68% were detected only once. The ten largest clonotypes hold 2.5% to 3% of the sample. The sequenced material came from PBMCs. These receptor sequences come from a man aged 35 to 55 in good health and CMV-seronegative.

This clone has just a few counts. The CDR3: CASSIPQGTEAFF. CDR3 DNA sequence: TGTGCCAGTAGTATCCCCCAGGGCACTGAAGCTTTCTTT. The chain joins TRBV19 to TRBJ1-1; tentative D call: TRBD1 (5 bases). CDR3 size: 13 residues. CDR1 is LNHDA, CDR2 SQIVND, per germline (reference sequence). Trimming took 3 bases from V and 4 from J, leaving 9 bases between them.

This clone was observed a handful of times. The rearrangement joins TRBV18 to TRBJ2-3; TRBD1 matches 7 bases. There are 15 residues in the CDR3. V lost 3 bases, J lost 1 base, and 4 bases stayed unmatched. CDR1 is KGHSH and CDR2 is LQKENI in the germline V gene. The DNA for the CDR3 is TGTGCCAGCTCACCTCCCCAGGGGGGCACAGATACGCAGTATTTT. It yields the protein CASSPPQGGTDTQYF.

V and J are TRBV7-9 and TRBJ2-3; 12 positions match TRBD1. This CDR3 contains 15 residues. The germline V gene has CDR1 SEHNR and CDR2 FQNEAQ (reference sequence). V shed 1 base and J 4 bases; nucleotides not matched to a gene: 0. The DNA of the CDR3 is TGTGCCAGCAGCTTAGGGGACAGGGGGCCAGATACGCAGTATTTT. It encodes CASSLGDRGPDTQYF.

The chain combines TRBV10-1 with TRBJ2-7, with D possibly TRBD2 on 6 matching bases. V shed 7 bases and J shed 1 base, with 17 bases lying between them. The CDR3 runs to 15 residues. Germline V gene sequence: CDR1 WNHNN, CDR2 SYGVQD (reference sequence). For the CDR3, the DNA is TGCGCCAGCATTGACGGGGGATTAACTTCCTACGAGCAGTACTTC. Protein product: CASIDGGLTSYEQYF.

This rearrangement joins TRBV7-2 to TRBJ2-2; TRBD2 matches 8 bases. The junction had 4 bases not matched to a gene; V was cut back by 2 bases and J by 5 bases. This CDR3 contains 15 residues. Germline lookup yields CDR1 SGHTA and CDR2 FQGNSA. Here the CDR3 reads CASSLSGGWTGELFF. The CDR3 nucleotides are TGTGCCAGCAGCTTAAGCGGGGGTTGGACCGGGGAGCTGTTTTTT.

This clone came up a few times. The chain links TRBV7-9 to TRBJ2-5, with 10 bases fitting TRBD1. V lost 5 bases to trimming and J lost 3 bases; unmatched junction nucleotides: 12. The CDR3 contains 17 residues. The germline V gene has CDR1 SEHNR and CDR2 FQNEAQ (reference sequence). Here the CDR3 reads CASSHNYGTGVEETQYF. The DNA for the CDR3 is TGTGCCAGCAGCCACAACTATGGGACAGGGGTTGAAGAGACCCAGTACTTC.

This clone was counted a few times. The chain is built from TRBV7-3 and TRBJ1-5; D may be TRBD1 (6 bases). Germline V gene lookup returns CDR1 SGHTA and CDR2 FQGTGA. V gave up 1 base and J gave up 5 bases, with 12 bases separating them. This CDR3 comprises 15 residues. The CDR3 sequence is CASSLIRGLDQPQHF. The CDR3 nucleotides read TGTGCCAGCAGCTTAATTAGGGGGTTGGATCAGCCCCAGCATTTT.

This chain joins TRBV30 and TRBJ1-4; the D gene is possibly TRBD1 (5 bases). The ends were cut back, 0 bases at V and 7 bases at J, with 12 bases in the middle. This CDR3 comprises 14 residues. Germline CDR1 reads GTSNPN; CDR2 reads SVGIG (reference sequence). The CDR3 DNA reads as TGTGCCTGGAGTGTTGGGCAGGGTAGTGAAAAACTGTTTTTT. This sequence encodes CAWSVGQGSEKLFF.

V is TRBV5-6 and J is TRBJ2-2, with 7 bases identical to TRBD2. V was clipped by 5 bases and J by 7 bases; unmatched bases: 11. Germline CDR1 is SGHDT and CDR2 is YYEEEE. This CDR3 contains 15 residues. The CDR3 protein is CASSFLREYIGELFF. DNA of the CDR3: TGTGCCAGCAGTTTCTTGCGGGAGTATATCGGGGAGCTGTTTTTT. Together with reference TRBV5-6 and TRBJ2-2, the CDR3 gives the full variable domain: DAGVTQSPTHLIKTRGQQVTLRCSPKSGHDTVSWYQQALGQGPQFIFQYYEEEERQRGNFPDRFSGHQFPNYSSELNVNALLLGDSALYLCASSFLREYIGELFFGEGSRLTVL.

This rearrangement joins TRBV15 to TRBJ2-1; tentative D call: TRBD1 (6 bases). Germline values: CDR1 LNHNV, CDR2 YYDKDF (reference sequence). The ends were cut back, 1 base at V and 4 bases at J, with 11 bases in the middle. The CDR3 runs to 15 residues. The CDR3 protein is CATSRGGGHYNEQFF. The CDR3 coding sequence is TGTGCCACCAGCAGAGGAGGGGGTCATTACAATGAGCAGTTCTTC.

The chain combines TRBV19 with TRBJ2-3; D is ambiguous. Deletions cut 6 bases from V and 9 bases from J, with 13 bases between. The CDR3 is made up of 12 amino acids. The V gene's germline CDR1 is LNHDA and CDR2 SQIVND (reference sequence). The CDR3 nucleotides are TGTGCCAGTAGAACCGACTCAAAAACGCAGTATTTT. As protein: CASRTDSKTQYF.

This clone appeared a few times. Given a much more abundant clone one base away, this may be a read error. This chain links TRBV4-2 with TRBJ2-4; 11 nucleotides line up with TRBD2. Per the germline V gene, CDR1 is LGHNA and CDR2 is YNFKEQ. V dropped 5 bases and J dropped 4; count of bases not matched to a gene: 7. The CDR3 contains 16 residues. The CDR3 DNA is TGTGCCAGCAGCTTAGCTACTAGCGGGAGAAAAAACATTCAGTACTTC. As protein: CASSLATSGRKNIQYF.

The chain links TRBV7-8 to TRBJ2-1; 7 bases fit TRBD2. V was pared by 1 base and J by 1 base, with 1 base of the junction left unmatched. The V gene's germline CDR1 is SGHVS and CDR2 FQNEAQ. The CDR3 contains 15 residues. Written as DNA, the CDR3 is TGTGCCAGCAGCTTAGGGGGGGGTTCCTACAATGAGCAGTTCTTC. This translates into CASSLGGGSYNEQFF. The whole variable domain, remainder taken from reference TRBV7-8 and TRBJ2-1, is GAGVSQSPRYKVAKRGQDVALRCDPISGHVSLFWYQQALGQGPEFLTYFQNEAQLDKSGLPSDRFFAERPEGSVSTLKIQRTQQEDSAVYLCASSLGGGSYNEQFFGPGTRLTVL.

This clone was counted only a few times. The chain is built from TRBV7-2 and TRBJ1-4, with 9 bases lining up with TRBD1. The CDR3 has 16 residues. Losses at the gene ends were 2 bases for V and 6 bases for J; bases not matched to a gene: 7. Germline loops: CDR1 SGHTA, CDR2 FQGNSA. In nucleotides, the CDR3 is TGTGCCAGCAGCTTAAGGGGACAGGGTCGGGATGAAAAACTGTTTTTT. Amino acid sequence: CASSLRGQGRDEKLFF.

V and J are TRBV6-4 and TRBJ1-2; D is possibly TRBD1 (6 bases). From germline, CDR1 is MRHNA and CDR2 SNTAGT. This CDR3 region has 15 residues. V lost 3 bases and J lost 7, with 18 bases in between. CDR3 nucleotide sequence: TGTGCCAGCAGTGAGAACAGGGACCCTAACGGTGGCTACACCTTC. Encoded protein: CASSENRDPNGGYTF.

The chain employs TRBV2 and TRBJ2-2; 7 bases map to TRBD2. There are 16 residues in the CDR3. Losses at the gene ends were 7 bases for V and 8 bases for J; bases not matched to a gene: 16. Germline values: CDR1 SNHLY, CDR2 FYNNEI. The CDR3 region has the DNA TGTGCCAGCACCCTAAGAGGCGGGGGTACGGCTGGGGAGCTGTTTTTT. Protein product: CASTLRGGGTAGELFF.

This clone showed up just a few times. The chain links TRBV5-1 to TRBJ2-3; TRBD2 agrees at 7 bases. Trimming at V came to 2 bases and at J to 2 bases, leaving 5 bases not matched to a gene. The CDR3 extends over 15 amino acids. Germline V gene data show CDR1 as SGHRS and CDR2 as YFSETQ. This CDR3 is CASSFDRGDTDTQYF. The CDR3 nucleotides read TGCGCCAGCAGCTTTGACCGGGGGGACACAGATACGCAGTATTTT. The complete variable domain, with remaining parts taken from reference TRBV5-1 and TRBJ2-3, reads KAGVTQTPRYLIKTRGQQVTLSCSPISGHRSVSWYQQTPGQGLQFLFEYFSETQRNKGNFPGRFSGRQFSNSRSEMNVSTLELGDSALYLCASSFDRGDTDTQYFGPGTRLTVL.

The chain is built from TRBV5-4 and TRBJ2-5; 10 nucleotides align to TRBD1. Germline assignment: CDR1 SGHNT and CDR2 YYREEE (reference sequence). There are 15 residues in the CDR3. Trimming took 0 bases from V and 1 from J; bases not matched to a gene: 0. The CDR3 nucleotides are TGTGCCAGCAGCTTGGGGGACAGGGGCCAAGAGACCCAGTACTTC. Translating gives CASSLGDRGQETQYF.

The sample holds a few counts of this clone. This chain uses TRBV30 with TRBJ2-1, with D unclear. Germline lookup yields CDR1 GTSNPN and CDR2 SVGIG (reference sequence). The CDR3 is made up of 13 amino acids. Trimming cost V 0 bases and J 4 bases, with 7 bases left between them. The chain's CDR3 is CAWSVQMYNEQFF. The DNA of the CDR3 is TGTGCCTGGAGTGTCCAAATGTACAATGAGCAGTTCTTC.

The rearrangement links TRBV5-8 to TRBJ1-4, with D possibly matching TRBD1 (5 bases). Per germline, CDR1 SGHTS and CDR2 YDEGEE. V was trimmed by 0 bases and J by 11 bases, leaving 14 bases between them. The CDR3 extends over 14 amino acids. This chain's CDR3 is CASSLARVSGKLFF. CDR3 nucleotide sequence: TGTGCCAGCAGCTTGGCCAGGGTTTCGGGCAAACTGTTTTTT.

This chain connects TRBV7-6 to TRBJ2-7; D may be TRBD1 (6 bases). Trimming shortened V by 4 bases and J by 7 bases, and 14 bases separated the two germline ends. The CDR3 sequence is 13 residues long. In germline, CDR1 is SGHVS, CDR2 FNYEAQ. The CDR3 protein is CASSSDRRREQYF. CDR3 DNA sequence: TGTGCCAGCAGCTCCGACAGGAGGCGTGAGCAGTACTTC.

This rearrangement joins TRBV7-9 to TRBJ1-6; possibly TRBD1 for D (5 bases). The CDR3 runs 15 residues. V shed 6 bases and J shed 7 bases, with 16 bases lying between them. Germline CDR1 is SEHNR and CDR2 is FQNEAQ (reference sequence). The CDR3: CASSPRQGTNSPLHF. CDR3 coding DNA: TGTGCCAGCAGTCCCCGGCAGGGTACGAATTCACCCCTCCACTTT.

V and J are TRBV6-1 and TRBJ2-5, with TRBD1 matching 8 bases. The CDR3 loop spans 14 amino acids. V was pared by 0 bases and J by 5 bases, with 2 bases of the junction left unmatched. Germline-derived CDR1 and CDR2 are MNHNS and SASEGT. CDR3 loop: CASSEARDRETQYF. The CDR3 nucleotides read TGTGCCAGCAGTGAAGCTAGGGACAGGGAGACCCAGTACTTC.

In this sample, this clone turned up a few times. The genes are TRBV4-1 and TRBJ2-3; D may be TRBD1 (6 bases). The ends were cut back, 0 bases at V and 3 bases at J, with 10 bases in the middle. This CDR3 region has 15 residues. The germline V gene has CDR1 MGHRA and CDR2 YSYEKL. The CDR3 reads CASSQDQGRTDTQYF. DNA for the CDR3: TGCGCCAGCAGCCAAGATCAGGGGCGGACAGATACGCAGTATTTT.

The chain employs TRBV18 and TRBJ2-4; D is uncertain. V shed 5 bases and J shed 6 bases, with 11 bases lying between them. The CDR3 covers 13 residues. The germline V gene encodes CDR1 KGHSH and CDR2 LQKENI. CDR3 bases: TGTGCCAGCTCAAGCACTCAGGCAAACATTCAGTACTTC. This codes for CASSSTQANIQYF.

This clone was seen only a few times. The chain carries TRBV15 and TRBJ2-2, with TRBD1 matching over 8 bases. Germline assignment: CDR1 LNHNV and CDR2 YYDKDF (reference sequence). With V trimmed by 1 base and J by 2 bases, 3 bases remained unmatched. The CDR3 spans 16 residues. The CDR3 DNA follows: TGTGCCACCAGCAGAGCGGGACAGGCTAACACCGGGGAGCTGTTTTTT. As protein: CATSRAGQANTGELFF.

This clone appeared a few times. The chain combines TRBV19 with TRBJ2-1; 12 bases match TRBD1. CDR1 is LNHDA, CDR2 SQIVND, per germline (reference sequence). Trimming took 7 bases from V and 7 from J; bases not matched to a gene: 8. This CDR3 has 15 residues. In DNA, the CDR3 is TGTGCCAGTAATTTGGGACAGGGGGCGCAGAATGAGCAGTTCTTC. Translated: CASNLGQGAQNEQFF.